This is a list of T cell receptor beta chains from one sample in a study of blood T cell repertoires in COVID-19. This table comes from immunoSEQ multiplex PCR, and its TCRdb copy is limited to in-frame clones, with some not included. The data contain 250,000 to 300,000 clones, 85% to 90% of them singletons. The sequenced material came from PBMCs or T cells enriched from blood (not recorded which). The origin of the receptors is a woman aged 45-60 years who had been exposed to COVID-19. The CDR3 runs from the conserved cysteine through the conserved F or W. Each record gives: D gene, V gene, J gene, clone size, CDR3 DNA, CDR3 protein. The D gene is left open where the match is weak. The size field is filled for only some rows; it gives once, few, many or a size class.

D gene: TRBD2; V gene: TRBV5-1; J gene: TRBJ2-5; clone size: .; CDR3 DNA: TGCGCCAGCAGCTCACTCGGAGCCGGGGGGGCCCAAGAGACCCAGTACTTC; CDR3 protein: CASSSLGAGGAQETQYF
D gene: .; V gene: TRBV27; J gene: TRBJ2-1; clone size: once; CDR3 DNA: TGTGCCAGCAGTCCGACAGGATTGAATGAGCAGTTCTTC; CDR3 protein: CASSPTGLNEQFF
D gene: .; V gene: TRBV4-1; J gene: TRBJ1-3; clone size: .; CDR3 DNA: TGCGCCAGCAGCCAAGATAGGGGGTCTGGAAACACCATATATTTT; CDR3 protein: CASSQDRGSGNTIYF
D gene: .; V gene: TRBV9; J gene: TRBJ1-3; clone size: .; CDR3 DNA: TGTGCCAGCAGCGTGAACACAGGGTCCGGAAACACCATATATTTT; CDR3 protein: CASSVNTGSGNTIYF
D gene: TRBD1; V gene: TRBV7-9; J gene: TRBJ1-6; clone size: .; CDR3 DNA: TGTGCCAGCAGCTTCGACAGGGGAGATTCACCCCTCCACTTT; CDR3 protein: CASSFDRGDSPLHF
D gene: .; V gene: TRBV6-4; J gene: TRBJ1-4; clone size: medium-sized; CDR3 DNA: TGTGCCAGCAGTGACGGCCAGGGAACTAATGAAAAACTGTTTTTT; CDR3 protein: CASSDGQGTNEKLFF
D gene: TRBD2; V gene: TRBV10-3; J gene: TRBJ2-7; clone size: .; CDR3 DNA: TGTGCCATCAGCCCGGGACTAGCGGGGGAATACGAGCAGTACTTC; CDR3 protein: CAISPGLAGEYEQYF
D gene: .; V gene: TRBV3-1/TRBV3-2; J gene: TRBJ1-1; clone size: .; CDR3 DNA: TGTGCCAGCAGCCAACAGGGGATGGCTTTCTTT; CDR3 protein: CASSQQGMAFF
D gene: .; V gene: TRBV28; J gene: TRBJ1-2; clone size: .; CDR3 DNA: TGTGCCAGCAGTTTTCCAGGGGCGGGCGGCTACACCTTC; CDR3 protein: CASSFPGAGGYTF
D gene: TRBD2; V gene: TRBV5-1; J gene: TRBJ2-1; clone size: .; CDR3 DNA: TGCGCCAGCAGCTCCCCTAGCGGGGGGGCAAATGAGCAGTTCTTC; CDR3 protein: CASSSPSGGANEQFF
D gene: TRBD1; V gene: TRBV25-1; J gene: TRBJ2-2; clone size: few; CDR3 DNA: TGTGCCAGCAGTCGTGGCGGGGGACAGGGGCCCGGGGAGCTGTTTTTT; CDR3 protein: CASSRGGGQGPGELFF
D gene: .; V gene: TRBV14; J gene: TRBJ2-2; clone size: .; CDR3 DNA: TGTGCCAGCAGCCCCTCAGGGACGAACACCGGGGAGCTGTTTTTT; CDR3 protein: CASSPSGTNTGELFF
D gene: .; V gene: TRBV18; J gene: TRBJ2-5; clone size: once; CDR3 DNA: TGTGCCAGCTCGGCGAGTTCCGGGGAGACCCAGTACTTC; CDR3 protein: CASSASSGETQYF
D gene: TRBD2; V gene: TRBV4-1; J gene: TRBJ2-2; clone size: .; CDR3 DNA: TGCGCCAGCAGCCAAACTCCGGGACTAGCGAACACCGGGGAGCTGTTTTTT; CDR3 protein: CASSQTPGLANTGELFF
D gene: .; V gene: TRBV5-6; J gene: TRBJ2-1; clone size: few; CDR3 DNA: TGTGCCAGCAGCCCGGGATTAGCGGCCAATGAGCAGTTCTTC; CDR3 protein: CASSPGLAANEQFF
D gene: .; V gene: TRBV25-1; J gene: TRBJ1-5; clone size: .; CDR3 DNA: TGTGCCAGCAGTGCCTCAACTAACTATCAGCCCCAGCATTTT; CDR3 protein: CASSASTNYQPQHF
D gene: TRBD2; V gene: TRBV11-2; J gene: TRBJ2-5; clone size: .; CDR3 DNA: TGTGCCAGCAGCTCCGGGACTAGCGGGGGTTGGTTTGAGACCCAGTACTTC; CDR3 protein: CASSSGTSGGWFETQYF
D gene: TRBD1; V gene: TRBV10-3; J gene: TRBJ1-5; clone size: .; CDR3 DNA: TGTGCCATCAGCCCGACAGGGACAAGCAATCAGCCCCAGCATTTT; CDR3 protein: CAISPTGTSNQPQHF
D gene: TRBD1; V gene: TRBV19; J gene: TRBJ1-1; clone size: .; CDR3 DNA: TGTGCCAGTAGACCTACCGCGGACAGGGGAGGGAGTCGGGCTTTCTTT; CDR3 protein: CASRPTADRGGSRAFF
D gene: .; V gene: TRBV6-1; J gene: TRBJ1-6; clone size: .; CDR3 DNA: TGTGCCAGCAGTGATCGCAGCGCCCGGGGACCCCTCCACTTT; CDR3 protein: CASSDRSARGPLHF
D gene: TRBD1; V gene: TRBV9; J gene: TRBJ1-6; clone size: few; CDR3 DNA: TGTGCCAGCAGCCCCACCGGGACAGACAATTCACCCCTCCACTTT; CDR3 protein: CASSPTGTDNSPLHF
D gene: .; V gene: TRBV16; J gene: TRBJ2-1; clone size: few; CDR3 DNA: TGTGCCAGCAGCCAATTAACACTCCGGGGTGATGAGCAGTTCTTC; CDR3 protein: CASSQLTLRGDEQFF
D gene: .; V gene: TRBV19; J gene: TRBJ2-6; clone size: .; CDR3 DNA: TGTGCCAGTAGAGTCGACACCCGGGATTGGGCCAACGTCCTGACTTTC; CDR3 protein: CASRVDTRDWANVLTF
D gene: TRBD1; V gene: TRBV5-1; J gene: TRBJ1-2; clone size: once; CDR3 DNA: TGCGCCAGCAGCCCCGGGAGGACAGGGAACTATGGCTACACCTTC; CDR3 protein: CASSPGRTGNYGYTF
D gene: .; V gene: TRBV29-1; J gene: TRBJ2-5; clone size: .; CDR3 DNA: TGCAGCGCCAGCCTTCCCGGACAGCAAGAGACCCAGTACTTC; CDR3 protein: CSASLPGQQETQYF
D gene: .; V gene: TRBV7-9; J gene: TRBJ1-4; clone size: .; CDR3 DNA: TGTGCCAGCAGCTTAGGCTGGGCGCAAACTAATGAAAAACTGTTTTTT; CDR3 protein: CASSLGWAQTNEKLFF
D gene: .; V gene: TRBV30; J gene: TRBJ1-1; clone size: .; CDR3 DNA: TGTGCCTGGAGAAAACAGGGTAACACTGAAGCTTTCTTT; CDR3 protein: CAWRKQGNTEAFF
D gene: TRBD1; V gene: TRBV7-2; J gene: TRBJ1-2; clone size: .; CDR3 DNA: TGTGCCAGCAGCGCTGACAGGGTCGGCGGCTACACCTTC; CDR3 protein: CASSADRVGGYTF
D gene: .; V gene: TRBV27; J gene: TRBJ2-3; clone size: .; CDR3 DNA: TGTGCCAGCAGCCCCATGGGGAGGGGGTTTACAGATACGCAGTATTTT; CDR3 protein: CASSPMGRGFTDTQYF
D gene: TRBD1; V gene: TRBV19; J gene: TRBJ1-5; clone size: .; CDR3 DNA: TGTGCCAGTAGTACAGGGGGCAACGGCAATCAGCCCCAGCATTTT; CDR3 protein: CASSTGGNGNQPQHF
D gene: .; V gene: TRBV7-2; J gene: TRBJ1-3; clone size: .; CDR3 DNA: TGTGCCAGCAGACCCAGGGGCCCCTCTGGAAACACCATATATTTT; CDR3 protein: CASRPRGPSGNTIYF
D gene: .; V gene: TRBV11-2; J gene: TRBJ2-1; clone size: .; CDR3 DNA: TGTGCCAGCAGTATCATAGGGGGGGCTACAAATGAGCAGTTCTTC; CDR3 protein: CASSIIGGATNEQFF
D gene: .; V gene: TRBV28; J gene: TRBJ2-6; clone size: .; CDR3 DNA: TGTGCCAGCAGTTTTGGTAGCTCTGGGGCCAACGTCCTGACTTTC; CDR3 protein: CASSFGSSGANVLTF
D gene: TRBD2; V gene: TRBV7-9; J gene: TRBJ2-7; clone size: .; CDR3 DNA: TGTGCCAGCAGCCCCCTAGCGGGCGACTACGAGCAGTACTTC; CDR3 protein: CASSPLAGDYEQYF
D gene: TRBD1; V gene: TRBV10-3; J gene: TRBJ1-6; clone size: .; CDR3 DNA: TGTGCCATCAGTGATGCGGGACAGGCGAATTCACCCCTCCACTTT; CDR3 protein: CAISDAGQANSPLHF
D gene: .; V gene: TRBV15; J gene: TRBJ1-1; clone size: .; CDR3 DNA: TGTGCCACCAGCAGAGGGACAGTCACTGAAGCTTTCTTT; CDR3 protein: CATSRGTVTEAFF
D gene: TRBD1; V gene: TRBV28; J gene: TRBJ2-1; clone size: once; CDR3 DNA: TGTGCCAGCAGTACGGACAGGGTCACCAATGAGCAGTTCTTC; CDR3 protein: CASSTDRVTNEQFF
D gene: TRBD1; V gene: TRBV28; J gene: TRBJ1-2; clone size: once; CDR3 DNA: TGTGCCAGCAGTTGGCAGGGGGCCGGTTCGTTGGGCTACACCTTC; CDR3 protein: CASSWQGAGSLGYTF
D gene: .; V gene: TRBV28; J gene: TRBJ1-1; clone size: .; CDR3 DNA: TGTGCCAGCATGGAGGGCCTGAACACTGAAGCTTTCTTT; CDR3 protein: CASMEGLNTEAFF
D gene: TRBD1; V gene: TRBV6-5; J gene: TRBJ2-7; clone size: .; CDR3 DNA: TGTGCCAGCAGTTACGACAGGGGGACCTACGAGCAGTACTTC; CDR3 protein: CASSYDRGTYEQYF
D gene: TRBD1; V gene: TRBV4-1; J gene: TRBJ1-2; clone size: .; CDR3 DNA: TGCGCCAGCAGCCTCCTGACAGGGCAATATGGCTACACCTTC; CDR3 protein: CASSLLTGQYGYTF
D gene: TRBD1; V gene: TRBV4-1; J gene: TRBJ2-7; clone size: .; CDR3 DNA: TGCGCCAGCAGCCAAGATACAGGGGCCCAAACCTACGAGCAGTACTTC; CDR3 protein: CASSQDTGAQTYEQYF
D gene: .; V gene: TRBV24-1; J gene: TRBJ1-2; clone size: .; CDR3 DNA: TGTGCCACCAGTGATTCTTACAGTGGCTACACCTTC; CDR3 protein: CATSDSYSGYTF
D gene: .; V gene: TRBV28; J gene: TRBJ2-1; clone size: .; CDR3 DNA: TGTGCCAGCAGTCCGGCCAAATGGACGGGGTCCTACAATGAGCAGTTCTTC; CDR3 protein: CASSPAKWTGSYNEQFF
D gene: .; V gene: TRBV5-1; J gene: TRBJ1-3; clone size: .; CDR3 DNA: TGCGCCAGCAGCTTGGTAGCCTCCTCTGGAAACACCATATATTTT; CDR3 protein: CASSLVASSGNTIYF
D gene: TRBD1; V gene: TRBV5-6; J gene: TRBJ1-2; clone size: .; CDR3 DNA: TGTGCCAGCAGACCGACAGGGGCGGCTGGCTACACCTTC; CDR3 protein: CASRPTGAAGYTF
D gene: TRBD1; V gene: TRBV5-8; J gene: TRBJ1-1; clone size: .; CDR3 DNA: TGTGCCAGCAGCCCCGGGACAGGGGTTGACACTGAAGCTTTCTTT; CDR3 protein: CASSPGTGVDTEAFF
D gene: TRBD1; V gene: TRBV6-5; J gene: TRBJ2-2; clone size: .; CDR3 DNA: TGTGCCAGCAGTTACTCGAGGGACAGCTCTCGCGGGGAGCTGTTTTTT; CDR3 protein: CASSYSRDSSRGELFF
D gene: .; V gene: TRBV2; J gene: TRBJ2-2; clone size: once; CDR3 DNA: TGTGCCAGCAGTGAGTCGCCCAGGGGCGCCGGGGAGCTGTTTTTT; CDR3 protein: CASSESPRGAGELFF
D gene: .; V gene: TRBV7-2; J gene: TRBJ2-7; clone size: .; CDR3 DNA: TGTGCCAGCAGCTTAGGGGCGGGGGCTCCCTACGAGCAGTACTTC; CDR3 protein: CASSLGAGAPYEQYF
D gene: TRBD1; V gene: TRBV25-1; J gene: TRBJ1-2; clone size: .; CDR3 DNA: TGTGCCAGCAGTGCTAGGACAGGGGGCATGGACTATGGCTACACCTTC; CDR3 protein: CASSARTGGMDYGYTF
D gene: .; V gene: TRBV5-6; J gene: TRBJ2-3; clone size: .; CDR3 DNA: TGTGCCAGCAGGCGGGGTTCCCGCTCCACAGATACGCAGTATTTT; CDR3 protein: CASRRGSRSTDTQYF
D gene: TRBD1; V gene: TRBV28; J gene: TRBJ1-4; clone size: .; CDR3 DNA: TGTGCCAGCAGTCTAGGGGGCGGTGGTGAAAAACTGTTTTTT; CDR3 protein: CASSLGGGGEKLFF
D gene: .; V gene: TRBV4-2; J gene: TRBJ2-3; clone size: once; CDR3 DNA: TGTGCCAGCAGCCAAGAACTTATTCCAGATACGCAGTATTTT; CDR3 protein: CASSQELIPDTQYF
D gene: TRBD2; V gene: TRBV28; J gene: TRBJ2-1; clone size: .; CDR3 DNA: TGTGCCAGCAGTCAACTAGCGGGGGGCCCCTACAATGAGCAGTTCTTC; CDR3 protein: CASSQLAGGPYNEQFF